This T cell receptor beta chain originates from a study of CD8+ T cells in alopecia areata (dated by TCRdb to the late 2010s). About the investigation overall: The treated patients took part in an open-label pilot trial in which moderate-to-severe alopecia areata was treated with oral tofacitinib at 5 to 10 mg twice daily. Biopsies were taken from tofacitinib-treated patients at baseline and again at 4 and 24 weeks into treatment, and several of those patients also had a later scalp biopsy. To study T cell clonal expansion in alopecia areata, the researchers applied high-throughput TCRbeta sequencing to both the C3H/HeJ mouse model and human patients. TCRbeta CDR3 regions were amplified by immunoSEQ multiplex PCR with 35 Vbeta forward and 13 Jbeta reverse primers. In humans, TCRbeta sequencing was performed on scalp tissue and on sorted CD4+ and CD8+ peripheral blood T cells from healthy controls and from patients with patchy or totalis/universalis alopecia areata. Clonality in the scalp was compared among normal scalp (n=4), patchy alopecia areata scalp (n=8), and alopecia totalis/universalis scalp (n=8). The RNA source kit depended on sample type: the PAXgene miRNA kit for fixed scalp, the miRNeasy kit for PBMCs, and the RNeasy kit for mouse skin. Tofacitinib was given for 6 to 18 months, followed by 6 months of follow-up off drug to assess delayed response and recurrence.

CDR3 length: 15 amino acids, cysteine to phenylalanine. The entry retains the CDR3 DNA only, 45 bases that are in frame from base 1. Based on the germline V gene, the CDR1 and CDR2 sequences are SQVTM and ANQGSEA. V and J lose 8 bases and 1 base, and a span of 19 bases separates them. Points on this clone: Its antigen specificity is not known. No quality values exist for individual bases; no much larger clone is one base distant.

Overall results and qualifications from the work: Resident alphabeta T cells in normal human skin are also sequenced, complicating scalp TCR repertoire analysis, unlike mouse skin dominated by gammadelta T cells. TCR sequences shared between patients were less clear than in mice, possibly partly because of HLA diversity in the patient population. Lesional scalp, especially in alopecia totalis/universalis, showed higher clonality and more expanded CD8+ clones than normal scalp, suggesting antigenic drive.

What the time point label conveys for this sample: baseline before oral tofacitinib. Lesional scalp punch biopsies and peripheral blood were collected from alopecia areata patients. PBMCs were isolated by density centrifugation and stained for CD3, CD4 and CD8, and CD4+ and CD8+ T cells were sorted on a FACSAria. Libraries were built with the immunoSEQ multiplex PCR assay. RNA was extracted from all samples and reverse transcribed into cDNA as template for TCR sequencing. SuperScript III was used to make first-strand cDNA, primed with a 2:1 mix of oligo-dT and random hexamers. A synthetic immune receptor repertoire was used to measure amplification bias, and any remaining bias was corrected computationally. Per the authors' processing: Raw reads were preprocessed for error removal, and CDR3 was defined according to IMGT conventions as running from the conserved cysteine to phenylalanine. Clonality was computed as 1 minus the Shannon entropy, with the entropy normalized by log2 of the number of productive unique TCRs. Scalp TCRbeta sequences were cross-referenced with sorted blood CD4 and CD8 repertoires so that the CD4 or CD8 identity of scalp clones could be inferred. What TCRdb holds here is the immuneACCESS table cut down to in-frame rearrangements. Part of the clones is not present; checked against another copy, under half of the missing clones reflect an unresolved V gene, and the others are unexplained. V, J and clone size derive from that table, while D and trimming were established from the DNA sequence. The sample contains 140,000 to 150,000 clones, around 51% of them found a single time. The ten most abundant clones make up 0.99% of the sample.

The sample consisted of CD4+ T cells sorted from blood, taken at week 0. The chain joins TRBV29-1 to TRBJ2-3; the D segment could be TRBD2, given 5 matching bases. The sequence was collected from a human donor with alopecia areata. Here is the DNA: TGCAGCCAGCGTCAGAGGACTGCGGGCACAGATACGCAGTATTTT. This gives the protein CSQRQRTAGTDTQYF.